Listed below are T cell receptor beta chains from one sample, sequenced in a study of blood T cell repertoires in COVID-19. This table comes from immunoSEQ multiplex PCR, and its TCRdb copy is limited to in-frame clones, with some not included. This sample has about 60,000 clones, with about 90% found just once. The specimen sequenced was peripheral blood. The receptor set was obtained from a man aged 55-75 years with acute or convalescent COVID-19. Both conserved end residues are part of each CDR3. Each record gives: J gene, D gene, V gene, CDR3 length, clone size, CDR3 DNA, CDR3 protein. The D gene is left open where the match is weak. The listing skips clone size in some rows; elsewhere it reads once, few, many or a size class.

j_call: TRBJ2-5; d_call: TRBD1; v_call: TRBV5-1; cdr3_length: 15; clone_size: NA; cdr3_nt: TGCGCCAGCAGCTTAGGGGGCTTGATGGGGGAGACCCAGTACTTC; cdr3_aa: CASSLGGLMGETQYF
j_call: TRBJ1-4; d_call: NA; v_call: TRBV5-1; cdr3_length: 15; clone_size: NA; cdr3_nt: TGCGCCAGCAGCTTGGGAGACAGAGTTAATGAAAAACTGTTTTTT; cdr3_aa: CASSLGDRVNEKLFF
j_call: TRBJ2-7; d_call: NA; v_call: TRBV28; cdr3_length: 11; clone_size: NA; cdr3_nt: TGTGCCAGCAGTTCCCCAGTGGTGCAGTACTTC; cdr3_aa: CASSSPVVQYF
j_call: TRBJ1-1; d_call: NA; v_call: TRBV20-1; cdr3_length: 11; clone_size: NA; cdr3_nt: TGCAGTGCTCCAGTGAACACTGAAGCTTTCTTT; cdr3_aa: CSAPVNTEAFF
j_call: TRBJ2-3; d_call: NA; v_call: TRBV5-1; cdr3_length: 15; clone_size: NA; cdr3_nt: TGCGCCAGCAGCTTGCAGTCCGCAGGGGCAGATACGCAGTATTTT; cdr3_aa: CASSLQSAGADTQYF
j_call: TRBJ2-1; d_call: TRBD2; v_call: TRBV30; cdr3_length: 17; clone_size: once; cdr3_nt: TGTGCCTGGAGTGTACTCCTCCGGGGGGGCTCCTACAATGAGCAGTTCTTC; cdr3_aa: CAWSVLLRGGSYNEQFF
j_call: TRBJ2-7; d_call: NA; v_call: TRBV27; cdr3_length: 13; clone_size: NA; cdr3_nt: TGTGCCAGCAGTTCCTCCGCCGGGACACGGTGGGTATTC; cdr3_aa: CASSSSAGTRWVF
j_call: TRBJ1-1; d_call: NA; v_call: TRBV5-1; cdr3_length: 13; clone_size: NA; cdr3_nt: TGCGCCAGCAGCTTGGTGACAGTGGCTGAAGCTTTCTTT; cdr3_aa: CASSLVTVAEAFF
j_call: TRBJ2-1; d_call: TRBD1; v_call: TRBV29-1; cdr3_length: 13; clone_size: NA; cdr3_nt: TGCAGCGTTGACAGGGGGCTATACAATGAGCAGTTCTTC; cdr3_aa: CSVDRGLYNEQFF
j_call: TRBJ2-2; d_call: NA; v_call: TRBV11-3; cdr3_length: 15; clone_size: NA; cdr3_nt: TGTGCCAGCAGCTTAGAAGGCGGCTACACCGGGGAGCTGTTTTTT; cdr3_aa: CASSLEGGYTGELFF
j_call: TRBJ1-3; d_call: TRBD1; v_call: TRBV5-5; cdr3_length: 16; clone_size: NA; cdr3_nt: TGTGCCAGCAGCTTCTCCGGGACAGCCCTGCTGAACACCATATATTTT; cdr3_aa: CASSFSGTALLNTIYF
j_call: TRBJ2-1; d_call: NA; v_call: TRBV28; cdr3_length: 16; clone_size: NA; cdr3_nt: TGTGCCAGCAGTCAACGGGACTTTCCCAAATACAATGAGCAGTTCTTC; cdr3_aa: CASSQRDFPKYNEQFF
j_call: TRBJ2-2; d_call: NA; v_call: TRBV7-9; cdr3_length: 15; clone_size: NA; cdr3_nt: TGTGCCAGCAGCTTAGCGCGGCAGAACACCGGGGAGCTGTTTTTT; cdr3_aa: CASSLARQNTGELFF
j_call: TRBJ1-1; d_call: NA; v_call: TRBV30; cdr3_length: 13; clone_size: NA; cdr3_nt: TGTGCCTGGAGAAGGGGCGAGTGGACTGAAGCTTTCTTT; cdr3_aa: CAWRRGEWTEAFF
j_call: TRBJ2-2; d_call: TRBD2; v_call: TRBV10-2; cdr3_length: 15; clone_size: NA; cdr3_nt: TGCGCCAGCAGGTCGTCGACTAGCGGGATGGGGGAGCTGTTTTTT; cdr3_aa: CASRSSTSGMGELFF
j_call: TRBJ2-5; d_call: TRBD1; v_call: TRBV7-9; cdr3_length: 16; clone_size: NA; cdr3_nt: TGTGCCAGCAGCTTACCCCAAGGACAGGGGACGGAGACCCAGTACTTC; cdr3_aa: CASSLPQGQGTETQYF
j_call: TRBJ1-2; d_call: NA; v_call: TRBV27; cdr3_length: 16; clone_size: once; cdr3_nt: TGTGCCAGCAGTTTAAGGGCCCCTACAGGGCCCTATGGCTACACCTTC; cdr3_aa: CASSLRAPTGPYGYTF
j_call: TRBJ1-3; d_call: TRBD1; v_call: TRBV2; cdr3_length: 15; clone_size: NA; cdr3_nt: TGTGCCAGCAGTGTGACAGGGGGATCCGGAAACACCATATATTTT; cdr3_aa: CASSVTGGSGNTIYF
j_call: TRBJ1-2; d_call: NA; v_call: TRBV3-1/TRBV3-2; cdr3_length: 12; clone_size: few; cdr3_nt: TGTGCCAGCACTATTAGAGGGCTTCGCTACACCTTC; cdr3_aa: CASTIRGLRYTF
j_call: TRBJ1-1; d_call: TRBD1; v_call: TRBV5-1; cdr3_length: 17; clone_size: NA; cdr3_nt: TGCGCCAGCAGCCCACAGGGTTTAGGGGGCATGAACACTGAAGCTTTCTTT; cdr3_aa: CASSPQGLGGMNTEAFF
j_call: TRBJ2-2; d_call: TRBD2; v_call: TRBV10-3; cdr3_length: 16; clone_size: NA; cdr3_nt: TGTGCCATCTCTACTAGCGGGAGTCCGGTGACCGGGGAGCTGTTTTTT; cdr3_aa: CAISTSGSPVTGELFF
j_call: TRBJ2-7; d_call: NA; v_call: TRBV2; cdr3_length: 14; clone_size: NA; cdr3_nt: TGTGCCAGCACCCGACCGGGTCCCCCTTACGAGCAGTACTTC; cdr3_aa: CASTRPGPPYEQYF